The rows below give T cell receptor beta chains drawn from one sample of a study of blood T cell repertoires in COVID-19. Using immunoSEQ multiplex PCR, the repertoire was profiled, and TCRdb retains in-frame clones only, with some absent. Here the sample spans hundreds of thousands of clones, around nine tenths being singletons. The material sequenced was peripheral blood. The origin of the receptors is a woman aged 70-85 years with COVID-19, enrolled during active disease. The CDR3 runs from the conserved cysteine through the conserved F or W. Each record gives: D gene, V gene, J gene, CDR3 protein. The D gene is left open where the match is weak.

>TRBD2|TRBV5-6|TRBJ2-3
CASSSERGAWTDTQYF
>TRBD2|TRBV5-5|TRBJ2-3
CASSDSGGAGRTQYF
>.|TRBV18|TRBJ2-3
CASSPRVLTDTQYF
>.|TRBV4-3|TRBJ2-7
CASSQDSGGPTNEQYF
>.|TRBV14|TRBJ2-2
CASSQVSGVGELFF
>.|TRBV12-3/TRBV12-4|TRBJ1-3
CASSPRGGDTIYF
>.|TRBV30|TRBJ1-5
CAWSVPTGNQPQHF
>.|TRBV15|TRBJ1-5
CATSREGAGNQPQHF
>.|TRBV2|TRBJ1-2
CASSEFSASWGYTF
>TRBD2|TRBV2|TRBJ2-5
CASRWRRGGGVFLETQYF
>TRBD1|TRBV11-2|TRBJ1-6
CASSGRGQGTNSPLHF
>.|TRBV27|TRBJ2-4
CASASAGALGEYF
>TRBD2|TRBV13|TRBJ2-1
CASSKGLAGVLSYNEQFF
>TRBD1|TRBV3-1/TRBV3-2|TRBJ1-1
CASSQGQGNTEAFF
>.|TRBV30|TRBJ2-5
CAWNFGPWVETQYF
>TRBD1|TRBV2|TRBJ1-2
CASRAGGERGYTF
>.|TRBV19|TRBJ1-3
CASSLPSSGNTIYF
>.|TRBV2|TRBJ2-7
CASSAHPYEQYF
>.|TRBV19|TRBJ2-2
CASSILSGELFF
>.|TRBV18|TRBJ1-2
CASSPGQVYGYTF
>TRBD1|TRBV28|TRBJ1-1
CASSPTGEAFF
>.|TRBV18|TRBJ1-1
CASSPQTGRGFTEAFF
>.|TRBV18|TRBJ2-5
CASSPEEETQYF
>TRBD1|TRBV7-9|TRBJ1-1
CASSGDREQAFF
>TRBD1|TRBV7-2|TRBJ2-7
CASSYGQGREQYF
>.|TRBV7-2|TRBJ1-6
CASSLEGQTSAALHF
>TRBD1|TRBV30|TRBJ1-2
CAWTGGTGLNYGYTF
>.|TRBV19|TRBJ2-1
CASSRKGVSYNEQFF
>.|TRBV6-2/TRBV6-3|TRBJ2-4
CASSRSPGKNIQYF
>.|TRBV5-1|TRBJ2-1
CASSLGGNSFF
>TRBD1|TRBV28|TRBJ2-5
CASSHLGTEETQYF
>.|TRBV5-5|TRBJ2-7
CASRRQVEYEQYF
>TRBD1|TRBV7-9|TRBJ1-6
CASSYEDRDYSPLHF
>TRBD1|TRBV7-9|TRBJ1-2
CASSTGQRGYTF
>.|TRBV30|TRBJ2-1
CAWSLGGSYNEQFF
>TRBD2|TRBV7-3|TRBJ2-3
CASSLASGGNTQYF
>TRBD2|TRBV20-1|TRBJ2-3
CSASLASGGPDTQYF
>.|TRBV5-6|TRBJ2-7
CASSPQIAVRRASYEQYF
>.|TRBV6-5|TRBJ1-2
CASSRTGTHYGYTF
>.|TRBV4-3|TRBJ1-5
CASSQDAGRNGQPQHF
>TRBD1|TRBV6-6|TRBJ1-2
CASSRDRGPYGYTF
>TRBD1|TRBV7-6|TRBJ1-2
CASSRQGGNYGYTF
>.|TRBV5-4|TRBJ2-1
CASSSTGFAYNEQFF
>.|TRBV24-1|TRBJ1-5
CATSSSTGFSNQPQHF
>.|TRBV12-5|TRBJ2-2
CASGLGQGNTGELFF
>TRBD1|TRBV2|TRBJ1-4
CASSLDRDYEKLFF
>.|TRBV9|TRBJ1-6
CASSVGEYPLDSPLHF
>TRBD1|TRBV2|TRBJ1-2
CARTGTDIYGYTF
>TRBD1|TRBV4-3|TRBJ1-5
CASSQESGGLSNQPQHF
>TRBD1|TRBV3-1/TRBV3-2|TRBJ1-1
CASSRIPGQDTEAFF
>.|TRBV5-4|TRBJ2-7
CASSVTTVDEQYF
>.|TRBV7-3|TRBJ2-3
CASSLGIGGSTDTQYF
>TRBD1|TRBV7-9|TRBJ1-1
CASSRRQGLTNTEAFF
>.|TRBV7-2|TRBJ2-3
CASSLIAGLGADTQYF
>.|TRBV11-2|TRBJ1-2
CASSLGGTRGSYTF
>.|TRBV6-5|TRBJ1-4
CASSYSGAVNEKLFF
>.|TRBV4-3|TRBJ1-1
CASSQVMSENTEAFF
>TRBD2|TRBV24-1|TRBJ2-5
CATSDLPTTSGSTQYF